Sequencing of this T cell receptor (beta chain) was carried out in a study of cytomegalovirus exposure and HLA in healthy donors (dated by TCRdb to the late 2010s). With respect to the entire study: An earlier analysis of about 530 of the donors reported about 280 Gb of sequence data and 95 million to 140 million unique TCR beta sequences obtained from around 170 million T cells. An early release that covered about 640 HLA-typed donors contained about 300 gigabases of sequencing data and about 84 million unique TCR sequences. Of the 300 to 450 genotyped donors, 65% to 90% were placed in the genetic ancestry cluster associated with self-reported Caucasian donors. The study was designed to test whether signatures of past pathogen exposure could be identified by cataloging public T cell receptors. Using immunosequencing, the study profiled T cell repertoires from 500 to 800 subjects and related those repertoires to cytomegalovirus serostatus. In addition to the first cohort of 650 to 800 subjects, a separate validation cohort of 130 or so different subjects was used. The study combined high-throughput TCR immunosequencing, statistical association of individual TCRs with disease status, and machine learning to predict cytomegalovirus infection status. To study patterns of TCR occurrence, a later analysis re-analyzed previously published TCR beta repertoires from hundreds of donors and added high-resolution HLA genotyping. The later analysis used no new phenotypic data to find candidate immune exposures, relying instead on TCR beta sequences and their occurrence across donors. An earlier analysis of approximately 500 of the donors applied high-throughput TCR beta sequencing to assess whether each TCR beta V gene segment acted as functional or pseudogenic. Alongside the repertoire data, information on donor age, sex, ethnicity and CMV serostatus was compiled. A later genetic analysis took genome-wide SNP genotypes for about three fifths of the 666 donors and used that subset as a discovery cohort. All discovery cohort repertoires had been generated on a single sequencing platform. Class I and class II HLA loci were covered by the typing at four-digit resolution. Typing coverage differed by locus: A, B, C, DRB1 and DQB1 were typed in about 620-640 donors, DQA1 in 522, DPA1 in approximately 610, and DPB1 in around 490. Four or five DR-DQ haplotypes were handled as single units for association and clustering, since linkage in the cohort was strong. Among a few hundred genotyped donors of the cohort, an average of approximately 250,000 unique TCR beta nucleotide sequences were sequenced per donor, roughly 20% of them non-productive. What the authors observed across the whole study: Because HLA typing was unavailable for some donors at each locus, only the typed subset was used in association tests. Broadly in line with IMGT annotations, most TCR beta V segments showed up in productive rearrangements about 90% or about 30% of the time in an earlier analysis of about 500 of the donors. Some IMGT-functional V segments, including TRBV6-2 and TRBV6-3, could not be told apart with the 87-base-pair reads, so those segments were excluded. In both the original and validation cohorts, the classifier was reported to diagnose cytomegalovirus status with high specificity and sensitivity. A further reported finding was that TCR beta sequences accurately predicted the HLA-A and HLA-B alleles for most subjects in the first cohort. It was suggested by the authors that the approach could potentially be generalized to other disease states and immunological phenotypes. According to a later analysis, TCR association rates differed among HLA loci, with DRB1 alleles showing the most associated TCRs and HLA-C alleles showing the fewest. Most CMV-associated TCR beta chains appeared to be HLA-restricted in a later analysis, and the HLA associations seemed to be driven largely by CMV exposure. Because counts were too low, about 18 rarely observed V segments, including chromosome 9 orphons, were excluded from the earlier analysis of around 590 of the donors. The study gave a list of 150 to 200 TCR beta chains associated with cytomegalovirus. Linkage disequilibrium might explain the correlated functional status among segregating V segments, but an unknown experimental factor could not be ruled out. The presence/absence analyses assumed that sequencing depth was roughly uniform across donors, and that assumption may not be true. While some public TCRs were present in many individuals, most TCR sequences turned up only very rarely across donors. The cohort was sequenced for TCR beta chains only, and without alpha or paired-chain data the features that could be detected were limited. A group of highly shared sequence variants was considered likely to be a technical artifact of the sequencing pipeline. Immune exposure information for the cohort was limited to CMV serostatus. Three of the identified cytomegalovirus-associated TCR beta chains were confirmed in vitro to be specific for cytomegalovirus antigens. Specific HLA alleles were associated with roughly 16,000 TCR beta sequences at a false discovery rate of 0.05 in a later analysis. A later analysis reported that several top co-occurrence clusters appeared linked to parvovirus B19, influenza, CMV and Epstein-Barr virus. Compared with the approximately 700-donor mean, donors in an Asian-associated ancestry cluster had fewer N-insertions in productive TCRs, according to a later genetic analysis. Compared with equally common non-associated chains, HLA-associated TCR beta chains in a later analysis were more clonally expanded and had lower generation probabilities. V-gene and J-gene trimming of TCR beta chains was associated with a missense DCLRE1C variant in a later genetic analysis, and the association was replicated in an independent cohort. Assigning TCR associations to individual alleles was difficult when HLA alleles, especially DR and DQ, strongly co-occurred.

The cohort consisted of 666 healthy bone marrow donors. All cohort members were sampled while nominally healthy, although unrecorded immune exposures were likely present. The donor was CMV seronegative and was included in the group of 352 seronegative cohort members. A peripheral blood sample was collected from each donor, and TCR beta sequencing was performed on peripheral blood mononuclear cells. Genomic DNA was extracted from the blood cell samples with the Qiagen DNeasy Blood Extraction Kit. The library was built by means of the immunoSEQ multiplex PCR assay. A mixture of 60 forward primers for TCR Vbeta segments and 13 reverse primers for TCR Jbeta segments was used in the multiplex PCR. The CDR3 region of rearranged TCR beta genes was amplified from genomic DNA by a multiplex PCR assay. The amplified TCR beta libraries were sequenced on the Illumina HiSeq System as 87-base-pair reads. As for how the authors treated the data: A later analysis counted tens of millions of unique TCR beta chains across the 650 to 700 repertoires, and approximately 11 million of these chains were shared by at least two donors. Raw reads were error-corrected and collapsed into unique sequences by a nearest-neighbor algorithm in which closely related sequences were merged to remove PCR and sequencing errors. Alignment of CDR3 sequences to IMGT reference sequences was used to assign V, D and J gene segments. For a sequence to be retained, a match of at least six nucleotides to both a V gene segment and a J gene segment was required. Rearrangements were called productive when the CDR3 lacked stop codons and stayed in frame with V and J; all others were non-productive. CDR3 was defined by IMGT convention, running from the second conserved V-encoded cysteine to the conserved J-encoded phenylalanine. The earlier analysis of approximately 500 of the donors excluded sequences that lacked an unambiguous match to a single V gene segment. In an earlier analysis of about 590 of the donors, a V segment was called functional when productive rearrangements were above 56.7%, and segregating when the standard deviation between donors exceeded 5%. A statistical classification framework was built for diagnosing cytomegalovirus status from the catalog of TCR beta chain sequences. V and J gene assignment, in a later analysis, came from comparing TCR nucleotide sequences with IMGT/GENE-DB human TR gene sequences. Using the TCRdist pipeline, a later analysis assigned CDR3 sequences along with most-parsimonious VDJ recombination scenarios. In a later analysis, each TCR beta chain was defined by its CDR3 amino acid sequence together with its V-gene family, and reads lacking a unique V-gene family were excluded. As a way to deal with suspected cross-contamination and a sequencing artifact, a later analysis dropped 640 or so nucleotide sequences that were highly shared and had low generation probability. A later analysis calculated a clonal expansion index for each public chain from normalized within-repertoire ranks of inferred template counts. In a later analysis, generation probabilities were computed with a VDJ recombination model fitted to out-of-frame rearrangements, and the resulting probabilities were checked against IGoR. In a later analysis, TCR-TCR, TCR-HLA and TCR-CMV co-occurrence was scored with hypergeometric tests, and a repertoire-size bias correction was applied to TCR pairs. To estimate false discovery rates, a later analysis permuted the HLA or CMV assignments 20 times. In a later analysis, co-occurring TCRs were grouped with DBSCAN, and TCRdist sequence similarity was added when clustering was performed within HLA-allele-positive subsets. Repertoires with fewer than 30,000 or more than 120,000 public chains, plus five repertoires with anomalous nucleotide sharing, were excluded from co-occurrence clustering. TCRdb limited this immuneACCESS table to in-frame rearrangements with V and J called. A share of clones is missing; checked studies link under half to unresolved V genes, and the rest is unexplained. From that table come the V and J calls and clone size; the DNA was used to work out D and trimming. In all, the sample holds about 190,000 clones, and 75% to 90% of those were seen once. The ten largest clones represent around 0.3% of the sample.

This clone is a singleton in its sample. Its antigen is unknown. There are no base qualities to consult, and no much larger clone falls within one base. Trimming accounts for 7 bases at V and 8 bases at J, while the number of junction bases matched to no gene is 13. The germline V gene provides CDR1 SQVTM and CDR2 ANQGSEA. CDR3 length: 14 amino acids, cysteine to phenylalanine. Just CDR3 DNA is preserved here, 42 bases in frame from base 1. Sequencing used PBMCs. The chain joins TRBV29-1 to TRBJ2-1; the central 8 bases match TRBD1. The sequence came from a woman in her thirties in good health and CMV-seronegative. The CDR3 protein: CSALRDRNSDEQFF. In nucleotide form, the sequence is TGCAGCGCCCTAAGGGACAGGAATTCTGATGAGCAGTTCTTC.